These 14 T cell receptor beta chains originate from one sample sequenced in a study of cytomegalovirus exposure and HLA in healthy donors. The PCR ran on 60 Vbeta and 13 Jbeta primers. TCRdb keeps only in-frame clones here, not all; method: immunoSEQ multiplex PCR. The table has 160,000 or so clones, approximately 80% seen once; the top ten hold about 1.5%. Specimen: PBMCs. Receptors originate from a male donor in good health and CMV-seronegative.

This clone was recorded once. Relative to the germline gene, one junction end is altered; a read error may explain this. The genes are TRBV27 and TRBJ2-7; a weak D match, TRBD2 (6 bases). From germline, CDR1 is MNHEY and CDR2 SMNVEV (reference sequence). The CDR3 loop spans 15 amino acids. The CDR3 reads CASSLGAGPPPEKYF. The DNA for the CDR3 is TGTGCCAGCAGTTTAGGTGCGGGACCTCCCCCCGAGAAGTACTTC.

The rearrangement links TRBV7-8 to TRBJ2-5; D perhaps matches TRBD2 (8 bases). V was cut by 6 bases and J by 1 base, with 15 bases left in between. This CDR3 region has 15 residues. CDR1 and CDR2 (germline): SGHVS, FQNEAQ. Here the CDR3 reads CASRNSGDSQETQYF. The CDR3 DNA is TGTGCCAGCAGAAATAGCGGGGACAGCCAAGAGACCCAGTACTTC.

In its sample, this clone was seen a few times. The V call is TRBV9, the J call TRBJ2-1, with a possible D match to TRBD2 (5 bases). V was shortened by 3 bases and J by 8 bases, with 15 bases between the two germline ends. Looked up from germline, CDR1 is SGDLS and CDR2 is YYNGEE. The CDR3 contains 14 residues. CDR3 sequence reads: CASSAGQAADEQFF. Written as DNA, the CDR3 is TGTGCCAGCAGCGCGGGCCAAGCGGCGGATGAGCAGTTCTTC.

The rearrangement joins TRBV5-1 to TRBJ1-5; maybe TRBD1 (6 bases). The CDR3 is 15 residues long. CDR1 SGHRS and CDR2 YFSETQ come from the germline V gene. V was trimmed by 4 bases and J by 2 bases, leaving 13 bases between them. CDR3 nucleotide sequence: TGCGCCAGCAGCAGGACTTCAGGGGGCAATCAGCCCCAGCATTTT. Protein: CASSRTSGGNQPQHF.

CDR3 nucleotide sequence: TGTGCCAGCAGCCCCGGTGGGCCTCAAGAGACCCAGTACTTC. It translates to CASSPGGPQETQYF. The chain employs TRBV6-4 and TRBJ2-5; D is undetermined. Trimming removed 6 bases from V and 2 bases from J, with 13 bases in between. CDR1 is MRHNA and CDR2 is SNTAGT in the germline V gene. The CDR3 spans 14 residues.

The table lists this clone with a count of one. The chain combines TRBV11-1 with TRBJ2-2; D not resolved. Germline CDR1 is SGHAT and CDR2 is FQDESV (reference sequence). V was cut by 7 bases and J by 0 bases, with 6 bases left in between. This CDR3 spans 13 amino acids. The CDR3 DNA sequence: TGTGCCAGCACCCCAGCGAACACCGGGGAGCTGTTTTTT. Translated, it gives CASTPANTGELFF.

V gene TRBV30 combines with J gene TRBJ1-2; 9 bases match TRBD1. V lost 2 bases to trimming and J lost 4 bases; unmatched junction nucleotides: 8. The V gene's germline CDR1 is GTSNPN and CDR2 SVGIG (reference sequence). The CDR3 is 15 amino acids. In DNA form, the CDR3 reads TGTGCCTGGAGTCCTCCCGGGACAGGGATCTATGGCTACACCTTC. Amino acid sequence: CAWSPPGTGIYGYTF.

The CDR3 here is CASSLTGDAFYEQYF. The CDR3 DNA is TGTGCCAGCAGCTTGACAGGGGATGCGTTCTACGAGCAGTACTTC. V and J are TRBV11-2 and TRBJ2-7; 8 positions match TRBD1. Germline-derived CDR1 and CDR2 are SGHAT and FQNNGV. Trimming at V came to 3 bases and at J to 3 bases, leaving 7 bases not matched to a gene. The CDR3 extends over 15 amino acids. Drawing the rest from reference TRBV11-2 and TRBJ2-7, the complete variable domain is EAGVAQSPRYKIIEKRQSVAFWCNPISGHATLYWYQQILGQGPKLLIQFQNNGVVDDSQLPKDRFSAERLKGVDSTLKIQPAKLEDSAVYLCASSLTGDAFYEQYFGPGTRLTVT.

DNA for the CDR3: TGTGCCAGCAGCCCTTCCCGGGAATACCAAGAGACCCAGTACTTC. Translated: CASSPSREYQETQYF. The rearrangement links TRBV14 to TRBJ2-5; D is possibly TRBD2 (5 bases). V lost 4 bases, J lost 0 bases, and 12 bases lay in between. From germline, CDR1 is SGHDN and CDR2 FVKESK. CDR3 size: 15 residues.

The table lists this clone with a few counts. V and J are TRBV7-2 and TRBJ2-3; 14 bases map to TRBD2. This CDR3 has 17 amino acids. Looked up from germline, CDR1 is SGHTA and CDR2 is FQGNSA. Unmatched junction bases numbered 9, after V lost 5 bases and J lost 5 bases. The CDR3 nucleotides are TGTGCCAGCAGCCCGGGACTAGCGGGGGCTTTTGGAGATACGCAGTATTTT. This translates into CASSPGLAGAFGDTQYF.

This clone was seen a single time. V is TRBV5-1 and J is TRBJ2-7; TRBD2 matches 8 bases. Germline CDR1 reads SGHRS; CDR2 reads YFSETQ. This CDR3 is built from 14 residues. V shed 2 bases, J shed 3 bases, and the junction held 4 bases outside the gene matches. CDR3 DNA: TGCGCCAGCAGCTTCTCTCTAGCGGGCTACGAGCAGTACTTC. Its translation: CASSFSLAGYEQYF.

This sequence joins TRBV6-5 and TRBJ2-7; D is possibly TRBD2 (5 bases). Germline V gene sequence: CDR1 MNHEY, CDR2 SVGAGI. This CDR3 spans 14 amino acids. The V end lost 5 bases, the J end lost 3 bases, and 14 bases lay between the germline ends. The CDR3 loop reads CASSTRGHSYEQYF. The CDR3 DNA reads as TGTGCCAGCAGTACCCGAGGGCACAGCTACGAGCAGTACTTC.

The chain employs TRBV6-4 and TRBJ2-2, with 7 nucleotides matching TRBD1. In germline, CDR1 is MRHNA, CDR2 SNTAGT. J gave up 0 bases and V 6 bases, and 4 bases lay outside the gene matches. The CDR3 is 15 residues long. The CDR3 bases are TGTGCCAGCAGCACCGGGACAGCGAACACCGGGGAGCTGTTTTTT. Translating gives CASSTGTANTGELFF.

The CDR3 sequence is CASRRQMNTEAFF. CDR3 sequence (DNA): TGTGCCAGCAGGAGGCAGATGAACACTGAAGCTTTCTTT. This chain uses TRBV6-5 with TRBJ1-1, with D unclear. The germline CDR1 and CDR2 sequences are MNHEY and SVGAGI. CDR3 length: 13 residues. Trimming took off 6 bases at V and 0 bases at J, with 8 bases between the two ends.